This record looks at one T cell receptor beta chain sequence and its context. Gene names and germline match the mouse. The CDR3 end lies 1 residue beyond the end of the read and is filled in from the germline J gene. This entry is derived from a study of tissue T cells after allogeneic stem cell transplantation. Time point in this sample: mouse harvest day 14 after allogeneic transplant. Tail vein injection delivered 10^7 T-cell-depleted bone marrow cells and 10^6 splenic CD5+ T cells. The repertoire was sequenced with immunoSEQ multiplex PCR; TCRdb's copy has only in-frame clones and lacks some. The sample includes about 3,000 clones, roughly 45% of them seen just once. With V trimmed by 2 bases and J by 0 bases, 5 bases remained unmatched. CDR3 length: 16 residues. CDR1 and CDR2 (germline): FNHDT, SITEND (reference sequence).

The clonotype comes from a female BALB/c mouse given C57BL/6 T cells with graft-versus-host disease after an allogeneic hematopoietic cell transplant. The specimen sequenced was gut tissue. The chain is built from TRBV19 and TRBJ2-3, with 8 bases fitting TRBD2. The DNA read from the CDR3 is TGTGCCAGCAGTATCCTGGGGGGCACTAGTGCAGAAACGCTGTAT. Amino acid sequence: CASSILGGTSAETLY. The entire CDR3 is CASSILGGTSAETLYF.